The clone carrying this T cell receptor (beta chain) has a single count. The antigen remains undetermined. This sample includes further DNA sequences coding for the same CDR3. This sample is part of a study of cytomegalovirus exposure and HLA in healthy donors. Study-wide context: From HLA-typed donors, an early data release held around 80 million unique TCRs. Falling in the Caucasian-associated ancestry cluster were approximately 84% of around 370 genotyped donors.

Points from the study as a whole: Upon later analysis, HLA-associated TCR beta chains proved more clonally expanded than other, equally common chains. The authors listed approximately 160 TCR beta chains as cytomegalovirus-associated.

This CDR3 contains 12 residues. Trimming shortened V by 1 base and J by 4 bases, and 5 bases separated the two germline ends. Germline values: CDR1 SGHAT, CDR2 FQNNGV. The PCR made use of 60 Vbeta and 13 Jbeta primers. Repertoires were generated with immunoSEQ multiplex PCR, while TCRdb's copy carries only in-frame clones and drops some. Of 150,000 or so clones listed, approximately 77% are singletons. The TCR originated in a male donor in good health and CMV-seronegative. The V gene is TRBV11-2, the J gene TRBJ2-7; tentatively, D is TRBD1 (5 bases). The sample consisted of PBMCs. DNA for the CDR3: TGTGCCAGCAGCTTAGCAGGGTACGAGCAGTACTTC. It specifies CASSLAGYEQYF. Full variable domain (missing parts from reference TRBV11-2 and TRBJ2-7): EAGVAQSPRYKIIEKRQSVAFWCNPISGHATLYWYQQILGQGPKLLIQFQNNGVVDDSQLPKDRFSAERLKGVDSTLKIQPAKLEDSAVYLCASSLAGYEQYFGPGTRLTVT.